These 14 T cell receptor beta chains originate from one sample sequenced in a study of blood T cell repertoires in COVID-19. Using immunoSEQ multiplex PCR, the repertoire was profiled, and TCRdb retains in-frame clones only, with some absent. In the table there are about 190,000 clones, approximately 84% of which are singletons. Sequencing was carried out using PBMCs or T cells enriched from blood (not recorded which). The receptors were sampled from a woman younger than 45 who had recovered from COVID-19.

DNA for the CDR3: TGTGCCATCAGTGACTTGGATTGGGGGACAACGAACACCGGGGAGCTGTTTTTT. Encoded protein: CAISDLDWGTTNTGELFF. The chain recombines TRBV10-3 with TRBJ2-2; the D gene is possibly TRBD1 (6 bases). Germline-derived CDR1 and CDR2 are ENHRY and SYGVKD. The ends were cut back, 3 bases at V and 0 bases at J, with 17 bases in the middle. The CDR3 consists of 18 residues.

V is TRBV19 and J is TRBJ2-3, with 9 bases matching TRBD2. Looked up from germline, CDR1 is LNHDA and CDR2 is SQIVND (reference sequence). The junction had 4 bases not matched to a gene; V was cut back by 7 bases and J by 2 bases. The CDR3 sequence is 14 residues long. The CDR3 spells CASKVAGDTDTQYF. The CDR3 DNA sequence: TGTGCCAGTAAAGTAGCGGGAGACACAGATACGCAGTATTTT. The variable domain in full, with the rest retrieved from reference TRBV19 and TRBJ2-3, is DGGITQSPKYLFRKEGQNVTLSCEQNLNHDAMYWYRQDPGQGLRLIYYSQIVNDFQKGDIAEGYSVSREKKESFPLTVTSAQKNPTAFYLCASKVAGDTDTQYFGPGTRLTVL.

The rearrangement uses TRBV12-5 and TRBJ1-2; D ambiguous. The CDR3 runs 14 residues. With 0 bases removed from V and 0 bases from J, the gap between germline ends came to 5 bases. Germline loops: CDR1 LGHNT, CDR2 FRNRAP. The CDR3 DNA sequence: TGTGCTAGTGGTTTGGTACACGCTAACTATGGCTACACCTTC. Its translation: CASGLVHANYGYTF.

The chain uses TRBV4-1 and TRBJ1-4; D is unclear. The CDR3 has 13 amino acids. Germline CDR1 MGHRA, CDR2 YSYEKL. The CDR3 DNA reads as TGCGGCTGCTCCCGAGGTCCCTACGAAAAACTGTTTTTT. This gives the protein CGCSRGPYEKLFF.

The V and J genes are TRBV29-1 and TRBJ1-5; D not resolved. Per the germline V gene, CDR1 is SQVTM and CDR2 is ANQGSEA. Deletions cut 6 bases from V and 2 bases from J, with 11 bases between. The CDR3 consists of 13 residues. The CDR3 spells CSVRSGGNQPQHF. CDR3 nucleotides: TGCAGCGTCCGCAGCGGGGGCAATCAGCCCCAGCATTTT.

This sequence joins TRBV27 and TRBJ2-1; 7 bases fit TRBD1. Germline assignment: CDR1 MNHEY and CDR2 SMNVEV (reference sequence). The CDR3 is 15 residues long. The V segment lost 5 bases and the J segment 6 bases; nucleotides outside the gene matches: 10. Here the CDR3 DNA reads TGTGCCAGCAGTGACAGGGACCTATTTAGCAATGAGCAGTTCTTC. As protein: CASSDRDLFSNEQFF.

About this clone itself: The junction departs from germline at one end; a sequencing error may be responsible. V gene TRBV19 combines with J gene TRBJ1-2; D may be TRBD1 (6 bases). CDR3 length: 16 residues. Germline-derived CDR1 and CDR2 are LNHDA and SQIVND (reference sequence). CDR3 in amino acids: CASSTTGPRDNSGYTF. The CDR3 DNA sequence: TGTGCCAGTAGTACCACAGGGCCCCGAGATAACTCTGGCTACACCTTC.

This chain connects TRBV3-1 (or the pseudogene TRBV3-2) to TRBJ2-1, with D possibly being TRBD2 (6 bases). This CDR3 is built from 16 residues. The germline V gene encodes CDR1 LGHDT and CDR2 YNNKEL (reference sequence). The V gene lost 1 base and the J gene lost 7 bases, with 17 bases spanning the gap. The CDR3 nucleotides are TGTGCCAGCAGCCAAGCTTGGCCTAGCGCCGGGAATGAGCAGTTCTTC. Amino acid sequence: CASSQAWPSAGNEQFF.

This chain joins TRBV7-3 and TRBJ1-2; D is undetermined. In germline, CDR1 is SGHTA, CDR2 FQGTGA. CDR3 length: 16 amino acids. V lost 4 bases to trimming and J lost 3 bases, with 18 bases between them. This CDR3 reads CASSYRAVALDYGYTF. CDR3 DNA sequence: TGTGCCAGCAGCTACCGTGCCGTGGCCCTTGACTATGGCTACACCTTC.

This chain uses TRBV11-3 with TRBJ2-1; 7 bases are a match to TRBD1. Trimming at V came to 5 bases and at J to 4 bases, leaving 14 bases not matched to a gene. This CDR3 is 17 amino acids long. Per the germline V gene, CDR1 is SGHNT and CDR2 is YENEEA. Here the CDR3 reads CASSARTGLTRYNEQFF. CDR3 bases: TGTGCCAGCAGCGCTCGGACAGGATTAACAAGGTACAATGAGCAGTTCTTC.

The chain joins TRBV5-1 to TRBJ2-1; D may be TRBD1 (6 bases). There are 15 residues in the CDR3. CDR1 and CDR2 from the germline V gene are SGHRS and YFSETQ. Between the trimmed V and J ends, which lost 7 bases and 0 bases, there was a span of 14 bases. CDR3 loop: CASGGGERSYNEQFF. The CDR3, as DNA: TGCGCCAGCGGGGGCGGAGAACGCTCCTACAATGAGCAGTTCTTC. Drawing the rest from reference TRBV5-1 and TRBJ2-1, the complete variable domain is KAGVTQTPRYLIKTRGQQVTLSCSPISGHRSVSWYQQTPGQGLQFLFEYFSETQRNKGNFPGRFSGRQFSNSRSEMNVSTLELGDSALYLCASGGGERSYNEQFFGPGTRLTVL.

The chain joins TRBV28 to TRBJ1-5; weak D call: TRBD1 (6 bases). The V gene lost 4 bases and the J gene lost 6 bases, with 10 bases spanning the gap. Germline loops: CDR1 MDHEN, CDR2 SYDVKM. The length of the CDR3 is 13 residues. In DNA form, the CDR3 reads TGTGCCAGCAGTTCGTACAGGGCTCAGCCCCAGCATTTT. As protein: CASSSYRAQPQHF.

J is TRBJ1-1 and V is TRBV3-1 (or the pseudogene TRBV3-2); 9 bases match TRBD1. Germline values: CDR1 LGHDT, CDR2 YNNKEL (reference sequence). The CDR3 length is 15 residues. J was trimmed by 1 base and V by 3 bases; bases with no gene match: 3. The CDR3 DNA reads as TGTGCCAGCAGCCACGTGGGACAGGGGAACACTGAAGCTTTCTTT. This codes for CASSHVGQGNTEAFF.

The chain is built from TRBV6-5 and TRBJ2-7; 8 bases are shared with TRBD1. J lost 6 bases, V lost 6 bases, and 4 bases had no gene match. Looked up from germline, CDR1 is MNHEY and CDR2 is SVGAGI. There are 12 residues in the CDR3. CDR3 bases: TGTGCCAGCAGCTTCACAGGGGGCGAGCAGTACTTC. Encoded protein: CASSFTGGEQYF.